Reported below is one TCR beta chain. The antigen it recognizes is unknown. The record has no base qualities; no much larger clone is one base away. This specimen belongs to a study of blood T cell repertoires in COVID-19 (dated by TCRdb to about 2020). About the investigation overall: Collaborator samples came from the United States, Italy and Spain and covered acute and convalescent phases of COVID-19. The material from the prospective study consisted of cDNA or gDNA derived from T cells, B-cell-depleted T cells, or PBMCs. Deeply sampled blood TCRbeta repertoires from subjects exposed to, actively infected with, or recovered from COVID-19 were included in the dataset. The sample metadata nearly always contained a de-identified subject ID, COVID-19 status, age in years and sex. A freely available public database, intended as a resource for researchers studying the immune response to SARS-CoV-2, is where the repertoires were released. Where HLA class I and class II types were available, the types were taken from metadata supplied by the sample provider, not from assay-based typing. Samples came from the ongoing ImmuneRACE study (first 160 participants) plus 1,254 subjects from 6 global collaborators. The paper's findings and limits, for the study overall: The amount of clinical and demographic metadata varied by source and participant and was provided uncurated.

The collaborating institutions used their own protocols to collect whole blood in K2EDTA tubes. For TCRbeta analysis, collaborators shipped samples in one of three forms: frozen whole blood, isolated PBMCs, or DNA extracted from either of those sample types. TCRbeta CDR3 regions were amplified from genomic DNA by means of the immunoSEQ Assay, a bias-controlled multiplex PCR. Under the source paper's analysis protocol: The number of nucleated cells in each sample was estimated by amplification of reference gene primers within the assay. Sequence reads were collapsed and filtered to measure the absolute abundance of every unique TCRbeta CDR3 rearrangement. For each sample, productive Simpson clonality was calculated as the square root of Simpson's diversity index over productive rearrangements. This immuneACCESS table, as held by TCRdb, lists in-frame sequences with V and J called but not all clones. Of the missing ones, under half trace to an unresolved V gene in checked studies; the others have no known cause. V and J calls and clone size are given by that table; D and trimming were obtained from the DNA. The sample data list around 80,000 clones, and 80% to 90% of these were observed just once. In total, the top ten clones hold roughly 0.58% of the sample.

Relative to germline, V is 6 bases shorter and J is 4 bases shorter, with 9 bases between their ends. The germline V gene encodes CDR1 LNHDA and CDR2 SQIVND (reference sequence). The CDR3 runs 12 amino acids, cysteine and phenylalanine included. The CDR3 DNA has 36 bases and is translated from base 1. The rearranged segments are TRBV19 and TRBJ2-5, and possibly TRBD2, on 5 matching bases. The sample was peripheral blood. The TCR comes from a man between 60 and 70 years old with acute or convalescent COVID-19. The CDR3 reads CASRRGRETQYF. The sequenced DNA is TGTGCCAGTAGACGGGGTAGAGAGACCCAGTACTTC.